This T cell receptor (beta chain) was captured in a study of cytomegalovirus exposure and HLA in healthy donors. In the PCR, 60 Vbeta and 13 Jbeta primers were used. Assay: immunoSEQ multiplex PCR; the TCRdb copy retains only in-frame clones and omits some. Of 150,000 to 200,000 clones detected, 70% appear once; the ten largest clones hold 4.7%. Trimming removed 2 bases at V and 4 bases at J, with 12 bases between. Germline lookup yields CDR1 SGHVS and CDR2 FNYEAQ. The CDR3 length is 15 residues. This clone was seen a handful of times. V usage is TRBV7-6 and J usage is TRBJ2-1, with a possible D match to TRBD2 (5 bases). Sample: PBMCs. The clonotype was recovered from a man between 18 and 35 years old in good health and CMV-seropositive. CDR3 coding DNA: TGTGCCAGCAGCTTACTCGCTAGCCTGTACAATGAGCAGTTCTTC. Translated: CASSLLASLYNEQFF.